This entry lists 19 T cell receptor beta chains sequenced from one sample in a study of cytomegalovirus exposure and HLA in healthy donors. Produced via immunoSEQ multiplex PCR; TCRdb's table is partial and in-frame only. The repertoire holds roughly 190,000 clones, with approximately 86% as singletons. Sequencing was done on a sample of PBMCs. The receptors were gathered from a man aged 25 to 40 in good health and CMV-seropositive.

The chain's CDR3 is CASSFPLVQNTGELFF. CDR3 nucleotides: TGTGCCAGCAGCTTCCCGTTGGTACAGAACACCGGGGAGCTGTTTTTT. The chain combines TRBV13 with TRBJ2-2; D uncertain. Trimming removed 3 bases from V and 1 base from J, with 12 bases in between. The CDR3 loop spans 16 amino acids. Germline lookup yields CDR1 PRHDT and CDR2 FYEKMQ (reference sequence).

The chain links TRBV9 to TRBJ2-5; 7 bases are shared with TRBD1. Germline V CDR1 and CDR2: SGDLS, YYNGEE. The CDR3 covers 14 residues. Losses at the gene ends were 2 bases for V and 4 bases for J; bases not matched to a gene: 5. CDR3 in DNA: TGTGCCAGCAGCGTGACAGGGACGCTAGAGACCCAGTACTTC. Amino acid sequence: CASSVTGTLETQYF. Using reference TRBV9 and TRBJ2-5 for the parts outside the CDR3, the full variable domain is DSGVTQTPKHLITATGQRVTLRCSPRSGDLSVYWYQQSLDQGLQFLIQYYNGEERAKGNILERFSAQQFPDLHSELNLSSLELGDSALYFCASSVTGTLETQYFGPGTRLLVL.

The DNA for the CDR3 is TGTGCCAGCGGGGGTCGGACTAGCGGAGCCAATGAGCAGTTCTTC. It codes for CASGGRTSGANEQFF. The chain combines TRBV7-3 with TRBJ2-1; 10 nucleotides match TRBD2. Germline V lookup: CDR1 SGHTA, CDR2 FQGTGA. Trimming cost V 8 bases and J 6 bases; bases outside gene matches: 10. The CDR3 spans 15 residues.

The V and J genes are TRBV15 and TRBJ2-7, with unresolved D. CDR1 LNHNV and CDR2 YYDKDF come from the germline V gene (reference sequence). V was trimmed by 0 bases and J by 7 bases, leaving 10 bases between them. The CDR3 runs 13 residues. The CDR3 DNA follows: TGTGCCACCAGCAGAGACCCCGTATTGGAGCAGTACTTC. Translated: CATSRDPVLEQYF.

This chain joins TRBV11-2 and TRBJ1-5; maybe TRBD1 (6 bases). The CDR3 sequence is 17 residues long. Germline V gene sequence: CDR1 SGHAT, CDR2 FQNNGV. With 5 bases removed from V and 2 bases from J, the gap between germline ends came to 19 bases. CDR3 sequence reads: CASSRYRVGYGNQPQHF. In DNA form, the CDR3 reads TGTGCCAGCAGCCGATACAGGGTCGGGTATGGCAATCAGCCCCAGCATTTT.

The rearrangement links TRBV2 to TRBJ2-3; 8 bases are a match to TRBD2. V gave up 5 bases and J gave up 2 bases; unmatched junction bases: 9. This CDR3 contains 16 residues. Germline assignment: CDR1 SNHLY and CDR2 FYNNEI. CDR3: CASSLHPGLVTDTQYF. The DNA for the CDR3 is TGTGCCAGCAGTCTACATCCGGGACTAGTCACAGATACGCAGTATTTT.

The chain links TRBV29-1 to TRBJ2-3; the D gene is possibly TRBD2 (6 bases). Per germline, CDR1 SQVTM and CDR2 ANQGSEA. Trimming cost V 4 bases and J 0 bases, with 8 bases left between them. This CDR3 is 13 amino acids long. CDR3 in DNA: TGCAGCGTTGGGGAGGCTAGCACAGATACGCAGTATTTT. As protein: CSVGEASTDTQYF.

This clone was seen more than once but under ten times. The genes are TRBV4-1 and TRBJ2-7; unclear D gene. V was trimmed by 0 bases and J by 4 bases, leaving 13 bases between them. There are 15 residues in the CDR3. Per the germline V gene, CDR1 is MGHRA and CDR2 is YSYEKL. The chain's CDR3 is CASSQDPVVEYEQYF. The CDR3 DNA reads as TGCGCCAGCAGCCAAGATCCAGTGGTCGAATACGAGCAGTACTTC.

The chain uses TRBV5-1 and TRBJ2-3, with 9 bases identical to TRBD1. This CDR3 is built from 16 residues. Germline V CDR1 and CDR2: SGHRS, YFSETQ. Trimming cost V 4 bases and J 5 bases; bases outside gene matches: 11. The CDR3 region is CASSLTGGAGGDTQYF. For the CDR3, the DNA is TGCGCCAGCAGCCTAACAGGGGGCGCGGGCGGAGATACGCAGTATTTT.

This sequence joins TRBV5-1 and TRBJ2-7; TRBD2 is a possible D gene (6 bases). The V gene lost 0 bases and the J gene lost 1 base, with 29 bases spanning the gap. This CDR3 has 21 residues. CDR1 is SGHRS, CDR2 YFSETQ, per germline. The CDR3 here is CASSLVGPREVKPRGSYEQYF. Written as DNA, the CDR3 is TGCGCCAGCAGCTTGGTTGGCCCCCGCGAGGTAAAGCCCCGGGGGTCCTACGAGCAGTACTTC.

V usage is TRBV19 and J usage is TRBJ2-3; 11 bases fit TRBD2. CDR1 LNHDA and CDR2 SQIVND come from the germline V gene (reference sequence). The CDR3 spans 17 residues. The trim removed 10 bases at V and 2 bases at J, leaving 14 bases unmatched. CDR3 sequence (DNA): TGTGCCACCAATACTCCTGGACTAGCGGGCCCCACAGATACGCAGTATTTT. Its translation: CATNTPGLAGPTDTQYF.

The gene calls are TRBV19 and TRBJ2-7; D is perhaps TRBD1 (6 bases). Trimming took off 2 bases at V and 2 bases at J, with 19 bases between the two ends. Germline V lookup: CDR1 LNHDA, CDR2 SQIVND (reference sequence). The CDR3 contains 17 residues. CDR3 protein: CASSIMGHKIGTYEQYF. The CDR3 bases are TGTGCCAGTAGTATAATGGGACACAAAATAGGGACCTACGAGCAGTACTTC.

The J gene is TRBJ2-5, the V gene TRBV4-2, with 10 bases lining up with TRBD1. The germline V gene has CDR1 LGHNA and CDR2 YNFKEQ. The length of the CDR3 is 17 residues. Unmatched junction bases numbered 12, after V lost 4 bases and J lost 4 bases. The CDR3 DNA reads TGTGCCAGCAGCCCCCCCCCAAGGGGACAGGGGCCAGAGACCCAGTACTTC. Its translation is CASSPPPRGQGPETQYF.

This clone appeared a few times. The genes are TRBV6-5 and TRBJ1-1; tentatively, D is TRBD1 (5 bases). Germline V gene sequence: CDR1 MNHEY, CDR2 SVGAGI. The CDR3 length is 14 residues. V shed 2 bases and J shed 5 bases, with 12 bases lying between them. CDR3 bases: TGTGCCAGCAGTTACCAGGGAGCGGGGACTGAAGCTTTCTTT. It specifies CASSYQGAGTEAFF.

The rearrangement uses TRBV25-1 and TRBJ2-3; D ambiguous. CDR3 length: 9 amino acids. CDR1 is MGHDK, CDR2 SYGVNS, per germline. DNA of the CDR3: TGTGCAAGACCGGATACGCAGTATTTT. Protein product: CARPDTQYF.

The chain joins TRBV28 to TRBJ2-1, with D maybe TRBD1 (6 bases). Germline loops: CDR1 MDHEN, CDR2 SYDVKM. This CDR3 region has 16 residues. V was trimmed by 7 bases and J by 5 bases, leaving 21 bases between them. The CDR3 here is CASNKLHIQGDNEQFF. DNA for the CDR3: TGTGCCAGCAACAAACTACACATACAGGGAGACAATGAGCAGTTCTTC.

This clone has just one count. The V and J genes are TRBV18 and TRBJ1-2; a possible D gene is TRBD1 (6 bases). The CDR3 contains 13 residues. CDR1 and CDR2 from the germline V gene are KGHSH and LQKENI. V shed 5 bases and J shed 3 bases, with 10 bases lying between them. The CDR3 DNA is TGTGCCAGCTCATGGAACAGGGACTATGGCTACACCTTC. Residues: CASSWNRDYGYTF.

The chain employs TRBV29-1 and TRBJ2-7; 7 bases line up with TRBD1. The junction had 12 bases not matched to a gene; V was cut back by 7 bases and J by 3 bases. The germline V gene encodes CDR1 SQVTM and CDR2 ANQGSEA. The CDR3 sequence is 14 residues long. CDR3 nucleotide sequence: TGCAGCGCATCGCCGGATTGGACAGGCTACGAGCAGTACTTC. Translated: CSASPDWTGYEQYF.

This rearrangement joins TRBV2 to TRBJ2-4; perhaps TRBD2 as D (5 bases). V was clipped by 6 bases and J by 3 bases, with 18 bases between them. The germline CDR1 and CDR2 sequences are SNHLY and FYNNEI. The CDR3 has 16 residues. The CDR3 spells CASRPPSEGSKNIQYF. CDR3 in DNA: TGTGCCAGCAGGCCACCGAGTGAGGGTAGCAAAAACATTCAGTACTTC.